Sequencing of this T cell receptor (beta chain) was carried out in a study of blood T cells in healthy people across ages. Regarding the study as a whole: A roughly linear age-dependent decrease characterized TCR beta diversity per million T cells. Higher diversity and more naive CD4+ cells were features of long-lived donors, compared to aged donors. A strong correlation was found between TCR beta diversity and the percentage of naive T cells.

A second 7 to 11 cycle PCR used barcoded and J-beta primers. Every sample returned 3 million or more CDR3-containing paired-end reads. TCRdb ran MiXCR on the 5' RACE reads and lists one entry per CDR3 protein. The sample consists of about 1,500,000 distinct CDR3 sequences, 28% of them appearing once. The J segment lost 0 bases and the V segment lost 3 bases, leaving 11 bases of the junction unmatched. CDR1 MNHNS and CDR2 SASEGT come from the germline V gene. The CDR3 consists of 19 residues. This clonotype was observed many times. What it recognizes is unknown. The sample comprised blood. This rearrangement joins TRBV6-1 to TRBJ2-6, with 7 nucleotides matching TRBD1. The receptor's source is a woman aged 25 to 39 in good health. CDR3 bases: TGTGCCAGCAGTGAGCCGGACAGGCGCCCACCCTCTGGGGCCAACGTCCTGACTTTC. This sequence encodes CASSEPDRRPPSGANVLTF.